This T cell receptor beta chain was captured by sequencing in a study of blood T cell repertoires in COVID-19. Profiled with immunoSEQ multiplex PCR; TCRdb holds only in-frame clones, not every one. The data hold approximately 69,000 clones, with 75% to 85% observed a single time. The CDR3 totals 14 residues. Trimming pared 3 bases from V and 6 bases from J, leaving 15 bases between. The germline V gene has CDR1 KGHSH and CDR2 LQKENI. The chain joins TRBV18 to TRBJ2-7; D is perhaps TRBD1 (6 bases). This TCR derives from an older woman with acute or convalescent COVID-19. What was sequenced was peripheral blood. Here the CDR3 reads CASSPQTGMAEQYF. CDR3 in DNA: TGTGCCAGCTCACCTCAAACAGGGATGGCCGAGCAGTACTTC.